The next 31 T cell receptor beta chains were all read from a single sample in a study of blood T cell repertoires in COVID-19. TCRdb's copy holds only in-frame clones and misses some; the assay was immunoSEQ multiplex PCR. This repertoire shows around 140,000 clones, 87% found once; its top ten account for 10% to 12%. The sample comprised PBMCs or T cells enriched from blood (not recorded which). Receptors originate from a man aged 60-69 years who had recovered from COVID-19.

The chain employs TRBV28 and TRBJ1-2; D is uncertain. CDR3 length equals 12 residues. From germline, CDR1 is MDHEN and CDR2 SYDVKM. Between the trimmed V and J ends, which lost 3 bases and 7 bases, there was a span of 9 bases. CDR3 protein: CASSFRLAGYTF. The CDR3 region has the DNA TGTGCCAGCAGTTTCAGATTGGCTGGCTACACCTTC.

This chain joins TRBV6-6 and TRBJ2-7; 9 nucleotides agree with TRBD2. In germline, CDR1 is MNHNY, CDR2 SVGAGI (reference sequence). Trimming took 5 bases from V and 5 from J; bases not matched to a gene: 13. This CDR3 spans 16 amino acids. The DNA for the CDR3 is TGTGCCAGCAGTCGACGGGCTAGCGGGGCCTTGCACGAGCAGTACTTC. Translating it yields CASSRRASGALHEQYF.

This clone was recorded once. V gene TRBV3-1 (or the pseudogene TRBV3-2) combines with J gene TRBJ2-5; a possible D gene is TRBD2 (7 bases). This CDR3 comprises 14 residues. V was clipped by 0 bases and J by 5 bases, with 10 bases between them. Germline lookup yields CDR1 LGHDT and CDR2 YNNKEL (reference sequence). The CDR3 region has the DNA TGTGCCAGCAGCCAAGAGGGGGGGCCGGAGACCCAGTACTTC. This gives the protein CASSQEGGPETQYF.

The chain recombines TRBV6-2 or TRBV6-3 with TRBJ2-7, with 10 bases identical to TRBD1. Germline V gives CDR1 MNHEY, CDR2 SVGEGT. CDR3 size: 15 residues. With 2 bases clipped from V and 3 bases from J, the junction kept 4 bases outside the gene matches. Written as DNA, the CDR3 is TGTGCCAGCAGTTACCTCTGGACAGGGGGCTACGAGCAGTACTTC. Translation: CASSYLWTGGYEQYF.

The chain uses TRBV6-5 and TRBJ2-7, with 7 bases matching TRBD1. CDR1 and CDR2 (germline): MNHEY, SVGAGI. V trimming: 6 bases; J trimming: 2 bases; junction bases outside the gene matches: 7. The CDR3 is 14 residues long. For the CDR3, the DNA is TGTGCCAGCAGCAAGCAACAGGGGACCTACGAGCAGTACTTC. Translated, it gives CASSKQQGTYEQYF.

The J gene is TRBJ2-7, the V gene TRBV28; TRBD2 agrees at 9 bases. With V trimmed by 6 bases and J by 1 base, 7 bases remained unmatched. Germline assignment: CDR1 MDHEN and CDR2 SYDVKM. CDR3 length equals 15 residues. The CDR3 nucleotides read TGTGCCAGCAGCACCACGGGACTAGCATCCTACGAGCAGTACTTC. It is translated as CASSTTGLASYEQYF.

The CDR3 DNA follows: TGTGCCAGCAGCCTACTGCGGGGAACTGAAGCTTTCTTT. Its protein product is CASSLLRGTEAFF. The rearrangement joins TRBV7-8 to TRBJ1-1, with D uncertain. CDR1 and CDR2 (germline): SGHVS, FQNEAQ. The V and J ends lost 5 bases and 5 bases respectively, with 12 bases between them. The CDR3 extends over 13 amino acids.

The chain is built from TRBV6-5 and TRBJ2-1; 7 bases line up with TRBD2. The length of the CDR3 is 14 residues. Trimming took 7 bases from V and 7 from J; bases not matched to a gene: 10. The germline V gene has CDR1 MNHEY and CDR2 SVGAGI. CDR3 DNA: TGTGCCAGCACCCCCCAGCGGGATCAGAATGAGCAGTTCTTC. Its protein is CASTPQRDQNEQFF.

The rearrangement uses TRBV2 and TRBJ1-2; the match to TRBD1 covers 8 bases. The CDR3 totals 14 residues. The junction had 6 bases not matched to a gene; V was cut back by 7 bases and J by 2 bases. Germline assignment: CDR1 SNHLY and CDR2 FYNNEI. The CDR3 loop is CASIDGTGNYGYTF. In DNA, the CDR3 is TGTGCCAGCATAGACGGGACAGGCAACTATGGCTACACCTTC. Looking up the rest from reference TRBV2 and TRBJ1-2 gives the full variable domain: EPEVTQTPSHQVTQMGQEVILRCVPISNHLYFYWYRQILGQKVEFLVSFYNNEISEKSEIFDDQFSVERPDGSNFTLKIRSTKLEDSAMYFCASIDGTGNYGYTFGSGTRLTVV.

This chain links TRBV7-9 with TRBJ1-1; D is uncertain. Germline V gene lookup returns CDR1 SEHNR and CDR2 FQNEAQ (reference sequence). The CDR3 runs 12 residues. V gave up 7 bases and J gave up 5 bases, with 11 bases separating them. Here the CDR3 reads CASTRSWTEAFF. The CDR3 DNA reads as TGTGCCAGCACCCGCAGTTGGACTGAAGCTTTCTTT.

This rearrangement joins TRBV6-4 to TRBJ1-2, with D unclear. Germline V gene sequence: CDR1 MRHNA, CDR2 SNTAGT. The CDR3 totals 15 residues. V was shortened by 5 bases and J by 0 bases, with 13 bases between the two germline ends. The DNA for the CDR3 is TGTGCCAGCAGTCTCGAACGGGGATCTAACTATGGCTACACCTTC. This sequence encodes CASSLERGSNYGYTF.

This clone was seen just once. The chain combines TRBV18 with TRBJ1-2, with 9 nucleotides matching TRBD1. J was trimmed by 1 base and V by 3 bases; bases with no gene match: 3. The CDR3 sequence is 15 residues long. Germline CDR1 KGHSH, CDR2 LQKENI. The DNA for the CDR3 is TGTGCCAGCTCACCTTCGGGACAGGGTAACTATGGCTACACCTTC. Its translation: CASSPSGQGNYGYTF.

In this sample, this clone turned up once. The rearrangement uses TRBV19 and TRBJ2-1, with 7 positions matching TRBD2. The CDR3 is made up of 14 amino acids. Germline V CDR1 and CDR2: LNHDA, SQIVND (reference sequence). V lost 5 bases, J lost 9 bases, and 10 bases stayed unmatched. CDR3 in amino acids: CASSYPGAGFEQFF. CDR3 bases: TGTGCCAGTAGTTACCCTGGAGCGGGATTTGAGCAGTTCTTC.

This clone was seen more than once but under ten times. The chain uses TRBV6-5 and TRBJ2-1; 13 nucleotides match TRBD2. J was trimmed by 9 bases and V by 6 bases; bases with no gene match: 5. CDR3 length: 14 residues. Germline values: CDR1 MNHEY, CDR2 SVGAGI. The CDR3 is CASSAGLAGVEQFF. The DNA for the CDR3 is TGTGCCAGCAGCGCCGGACTAGCGGGAGTTGAGCAGTTCTTC.

V gene TRBV5-4 combines with J gene TRBJ2-5; TRBD1 aligns across 7 bases. V trimming: 4 bases; J trimming: 2 bases; junction bases outside the gene matches: 5. The CDR3 is 14 residues long. Germline CDR1 is SGHNT and CDR2 is YYREEE (reference sequence). The CDR3 nucleotides are TGTGCCAGCAGCGGAAGGACAGGTCAAGAGACCCAGTACTTC. This encodes CASSGRTGQETQYF.

Concerning this clone itself: Mismatch with germline at one junction end may stem from a read error. V usage is TRBV11-2 and J usage is TRBJ2-2; 10 bases map to TRBD2. Germline CDR1 reads SGHAT; CDR2 reads FQNNGV. CDR3 size: 15 residues. CDR3 nucleotide sequence: TGTGCCCGCAGCGGGAGGGGGGTAATGGGCGGGGAGCTGTTTTTT. As protein: CARSGRGVMGGELFF. Together with reference TRBV11-2 and TRBJ2-2, the CDR3 gives the full variable domain: EAGVAQSPRYKIIEKRQSVAFWCNPISGHATLYWYQQILGQGPKLLIQFQNNGVVDDSQLPKDRFSAERLKGVDSTLKIQPAKLEDSAVYLCARSGRGVMGGELFFGEGSRLTVL.

The genes are TRBV5-4 and TRBJ1-1, with 9 bases aligning to TRBD1. The germline gives CDR1 SGHNT, CDR2 YYREEE (reference sequence). V was clipped by 5 bases and J by 1 base; unmatched bases: 6. CDR3 length equals 15 residues. The CDR3 sequence is CASRRGDRANTEAFF. Written as DNA, the CDR3 is TGTGCCAGCAGGCGGGGGGACAGGGCGAACACTGAAGCTTTCTTT.

This clone was found once. This rearrangement joins TRBV5-4 to TRBJ2-1; 14 positions match TRBD2. The V and J ends lost 4 bases and 0 bases, in that order; junction bases with no gene match: 12. The germline gives CDR1 SGHNT, CDR2 YYREEE (reference sequence). This CDR3 comprises 20 residues. The DNA for the CDR3 is TGTGCCAGCAGCCCCCCGGGACTAGCGGGGGTTAGTCGCTCCTACAATGAGCAGTTCTTC. Translating gives CASSPPGLAGVSRSYNEQFF.

The V call is TRBV5-1, the J call TRBJ2-5; 9 bases map to TRBD2. The CDR3 runs to 15 residues. Losses at the gene ends were 4 bases for V and 3 bases for J; bases not matched to a gene: 7. The germline gives CDR1 SGHRS, CDR2 YFSETQ. CDR3 sequence: CASSPLPSGEETQYF. The CDR3 DNA reads TGCGCCAGCAGCCCGCTCCCTAGCGGGGAAGAGACCCAGTACTTC. The variable domain in full, with the rest retrieved from reference TRBV5-1 and TRBJ2-5, is KAGVTQTPRYLIKTRGQQVTLSCSPISGHRSVSWYQQTPGQGLQFLFEYFSETQRNKGNFPGRFSGRQFSNSRSEMNVSTLELGDSALYLCASSPLPSGEETQYFGPGTRLLVL.

This clone has just a few counts. The rearrangement joins TRBV19 to TRBJ2-2, with 8 bases fitting TRBD1. CDR1 LNHDA and CDR2 SQIVND come from the germline V gene (reference sequence). CDR3 length: 14 amino acids. J was trimmed by 7 bases and V by 6 bases; bases with no gene match: 7. The CDR3 is CASRTDRGVGELFF. The CDR3 nucleotides read TGTGCCAGTAGAACCGACAGGGGTGTCGGGGAGCTGTTTTTT.

The chain carries TRBV28 and TRBJ2-1; 14 nucleotides align to TRBD2. V trimming: 1 base; J trimming: 6 bases; junction bases outside the gene matches: 17. Germline CDR1 and CDR2: MDHEN and SYDVKM. The CDR3 sequence is 21 residues long. The CDR3 nucleotides are TGTGCCAGCAGTTTATTCAGGGGACAGGGGGTCGGACTAGCGGGAGGCAATGAGCAGTTCTTC. Residues: CASSLFRGQGVGLAGGNEQFF. The full variable domain, with the rest looked up from reference TRBV28 and TRBJ2-1, is DVKVTQSSRYLVKRTGEKVFLECVQDMDHENMFWYRQDPGLGLRLIYFSYDVKMKEKGDIPEGYSVSREKKERFSLILESASTNQTSMYLCASSLFRGQGVGLAGGNEQFFGPGTRLTVL.

The chain is built from TRBV5-4 and TRBJ2-7, with TRBD2 as a possible D gene (5 bases). This CDR3 has 13 residues. CDR1 is SGHNT and CDR2 is YYREEE in the germline V gene (reference sequence). Trimming stripped 5 bases from V and 0 bases from J, with 9 bases between. The CDR3 DNA sequence: TGTGCCAGCAGACCTAGCTCCTCCTACGAGCAGTACTTC. It specifies CASRPSSSYEQYF.

This chain joins TRBV3-1 (or the pseudogene TRBV3-2) and TRBJ1-1; TRBD1 agrees at 9 bases. This CDR3 spans 14 amino acids. The germline gives CDR1 LGHDT, CDR2 YNNKEL (reference sequence). V shed 4 bases and J 8 bases; nucleotides not matched to a gene: 8. CDR3 residues: CASSRGQGYSEAFF. The CDR3 bases are TGTGCCAGCAGCCGCGGACAGGGGTATTCAGAAGCTTTCTTT.

The chain is built from TRBV18 and TRBJ2-7; TRBD2 is a possible D gene (6 bases). This CDR3 region has 14 residues. Looked up from germline, CDR1 is KGHSH and CDR2 is LQKENI. Trimming pared 3 bases from V and 5 bases from J, leaving 14 bases between. In DNA, the CDR3 is TGTGCCAGCTCACCGCGGGGTGACCGGGACGAGCAGTACTTC. Its protein product is CASSPRGDRDEQYF.

The chain carries TRBV18 and TRBJ1-4; possibly TRBD1 for D (5 bases). V lost 6 bases and J 3 bases, leaving 11 bases between the germline ends. Germline V CDR1 and CDR2: KGHSH, LQKENI. The CDR3 spans 14 residues. CDR3 sequence: CASSGGGANEKLFF. Written as DNA, the CDR3 is TGTGCCAGCTCCGGGGGGGGAGCTAATGAAAAACTGTTTTTT.

V is TRBV5-5 and J is TRBJ2-3; possibly TRBD1 for D (6 bases). V lost 3 bases, J lost 4 bases, and 15 bases lay in between. The length of the CDR3 is 15 residues. Germline lookup yields CDR1 SGHKS and CDR2 YYEKEE (reference sequence). DNA of the CDR3: TGTGCCAGCAGCTCCTCAACAGGGAACGCAGATACGCAGTATTTT. This codes for CASSSSTGNADTQYF.

The gene calls are TRBV28 and TRBJ2-7, with TRBD1 matching over 10 bases. In germline, CDR1 is MDHEN, CDR2 SYDVKM. The CDR3 runs 15 residues. V lost 4 bases and J lost 7; bases outside the gene matches: 10. CDR3 in DNA: TGTGCCAGCAGTTCGACCCGACAGGGGGCGAGAGAGCAGTACTTC. Translating it yields CASSSTRQGAREQYF.

V gene TRBV19 combines with J gene TRBJ2-7; 7 nucleotides align to TRBD1. Per germline, CDR1 LNHDA and CDR2 SQIVND (reference sequence). This CDR3 is built from 14 residues. The trim removed 5 bases at V and 0 bases at J, leaving 4 bases unmatched. The CDR3 DNA reads as TGTGCCAGTAGTCAGGGACAGCCCTCCTACGAGCAGTACTTC. It codes for CASSQGQPSYEQYF.

V gene TRBV30 combines with J gene TRBJ1-6, with D perhaps TRBD1 (5 bases). The CDR3 totals 13 residues. Germline assignment: CDR1 GTSNPN and CDR2 SVGIG (reference sequence). V lost 1 base and J lost 6, with 7 bases in between. The CDR3 sequence: CAWSAGRNSPLHF. Here the CDR3 DNA reads TGTGCCTGGAGTGCAGGGCGTAATTCACCCCTCCACTTT.

This chain joins TRBV10-1 and TRBJ2-3, with 9 bases aligning to TRBD2. V dropped 0 bases and J dropped 2; count of bases not matched to a gene: 6. The CDR3 has 17 residues. CDR1 WNHNN and CDR2 SYGVQD come from the germline V gene (reference sequence). This CDR3 is CASSESTLAGFTDTQYF. In nucleotides, the CDR3 is TGCGCCAGCAGTGAGTCCACCCTAGCGGGGTTCACAGATACGCAGTATTTT.

This rearrangement joins TRBV18 to TRBJ1-1; D is undetermined. This CDR3 region has 13 residues. V shed 0 bases and J shed 2 bases, with 4 bases lying between them. Germline-derived CDR1 and CDR2 are KGHSH and LQKENI. The CDR3 sequence: CASSPPANTEAFF. The DNA for the CDR3 is TGTGCCAGCTCACCACCGGCTAACACTGAAGCTTTCTTT.